Listed here are 21 T cell receptor beta chains from one sample, sequenced in a study of beta chain features in type 1 diabetes. The study reverse transcribed the entire isolated RNA, so it sequenced expressed TCRB transcripts. TCRdb's copy holds only in-frame clones and misses some; the assay was immunoSEQ multiplex PCR. The sample lists under 450,000 clones; approximately 14% were seen once. The sample consisted of naive CD4+ T cells from blood. The receptors were sampled from a man aged 25 to 45 in good health.

This clone has a handful of counts. This chain joins TRBV29-1 and TRBJ1-1; possible D gene TRBD1, 6 bases. CDR3 length: 12 residues. In germline, CDR1 is SQVTM, CDR2 ANQGSEA. The germline V and J ends were trimmed by 7 bases and 4 bases, with 13 bases remaining between them. CDR3 loop: CSAGASGTEAFF. The CDR3, as DNA: TGCAGCGCAGGGGCCTCAGGCACTGAAGCTTTCTTT.

V and J are TRBV10-3 and TRBJ2-3, with D unclear. Trimming pared 4 bases from V and 3 bases from J, leaving 8 bases between. This CDR3 is 13 amino acids long. Germline lookup yields CDR1 ENHRY and CDR2 SYGVKD. The CDR3 DNA follows: TGTGCCATCAGTGGCAAGGGAACAGATACGCAGTATTTT. This gives the protein CAISGKGTDTQYF.

The V gene is TRBV15, the J gene TRBJ1-4; TRBD1 might be the D (5 bases). V gave up 8 bases and J gave up 7 bases, with 23 bases separating them. Germline V lookup: CDR1 LNHNV, CDR2 YYDKDF (reference sequence). The CDR3 extends over 16 amino acids. The CDR3 DNA reads as TGTGCCACCTCTTACGGGACTCGTGGAGTCACTGAAAAACTGTTTTTT. Protein: CATSYGTRGVTEKLFF.

This clone occurred a few times. The chain employs TRBV4-3 and TRBJ2-1; 9 bases fit TRBD2. Looked up from germline, CDR1 is LGHNA and CDR2 is YSLEER. Trimming took 4 bases from V and 2 from J; bases not matched to a gene: 0. This CDR3 comprises 14 residues. The CDR3 here is CASSRLAAYNEQFF. The CDR3 region has the DNA TGCGCCAGCAGCCGACTAGCGGCCTACAATGAGCAGTTCTTC.

The chain links TRBV15 to TRBJ1-2; tentative D call: TRBD1 (5 bases). This CDR3 has 14 residues. V lost 3 bases and J lost 0, with 8 bases in between. From germline, CDR1 is LNHNV and CDR2 YYDKDF (reference sequence). In nucleotides, the CDR3 is TGTGCCACCAGCAGCCTCAGGGCTAACTATGGCTACACCTTC. Translated: CATSSLRANYGYTF.

The chain uses TRBV7-3 and TRBJ2-1; D ambiguous. This CDR3 has 15 residues. Germline V gives CDR1 SGHTA, CDR2 FQGTGA. Trimming pared 0 bases from V and 6 bases from J, leaving 12 bases between. In nucleotides, the CDR3 is TGTGCCAGCAGCTTAACCGCCGCCCCGATCAATGAGCAGTTCTTC. This translates into CASSLTAAPINEQFF.

The V and J genes are TRBV7-9 and TRBJ1-3; 12 bases align to TRBD1. The V gene end was trimmed by 5 bases and the J gene end by 11 bases; junction bases not matched to a gene: 13. CDR1 and CDR2 (germline): SEHNR, FQNEAQ (reference sequence). The length of the CDR3 is 16 residues. The CDR3: CASSPRDRGLDDPIYF. CDR3 coding DNA: TGTGCCAGCAGCCCACGGGACAGGGGGCTGGATGACCCCATATATTTT.

This clone has a handful of counts. This chain joins TRBV11-3 and TRBJ2-2; 9 bases fit TRBD1. V trimming: 6 bases; J trimming: 3 bases; junction bases outside the gene matches: 5. This CDR3 region has 15 residues. Germline V CDR1 and CDR2: SGHNT, YENEEA. The CDR3 spells CASRADRGDTGELFF. The CDR3 DNA is TGTGCCAGCAGAGCGGACAGGGGAGACACCGGGGAGCTGTTTTTT.

This clone turned up a few times. The rearrangement joins TRBV5-6 to TRBJ1-1; the D is unclear. Per the germline V gene, CDR1 is SGHDT and CDR2 is YYEEEE. The CDR3 length is 12 residues. The germline V and J ends were trimmed by 2 bases and 3 bases, with 5 bases remaining between them. The CDR3 DNA is TGTGCCAGCAGCTTAACAGACACTGAAGCTTTCTTT. It translates to CASSLTDTEAFF.

The chain couples TRBV18 to TRBJ1-2; D gene unclear. Per the germline V gene, CDR1 is KGHSH and CDR2 is LQKENI. The CDR3 spans 14 residues. V gave up 3 bases and J gave up 2 bases, with 10 bases separating them. The CDR3, as DNA: TGTGCCAGCTCACCCCAGTTTACAAACTATGGCTACACCTTC. This codes for CASSPQFTNYGYTF.

This chain uses TRBV4-3 with TRBJ2-1, with 9 bases matching TRBD2. J lost 4 bases, V lost 4 bases, and 5 bases had no gene match. This CDR3 contains 15 residues. Germline V gene sequence: CDR1 LGHNA, CDR2 YSLEER. CDR3 DNA sequence: TGCGCCAGCAGCCGGCGGGAGGGCCGGTACAATGAGCAGTTCTTC. Translated: CASSRREGRYNEQFF.

The V gene is TRBV9, the J gene TRBJ2-7, with D possibly being TRBD1 (7 bases). CDR1 is SGDLS, CDR2 YYNGEE, per germline. The CDR3 covers 15 residues. Trimming left V 0 bases short and J 4 bases short, with 14 bases between. The CDR3 DNA reads as TGTGCCAGCAGCGTAGCTGCGACAGGGAGGTACGAGCAGTACTTC. Protein: CASSVAATGRYEQYF.

V and J are TRBV29-1 and TRBJ1-5; D gene uncertain. Germline CDR1 is SQVTM and CDR2 is ANQGSEA. This CDR3 is built from 15 residues. Between the trimmed V and J ends, which lost 3 bases and 0 bases, there was a span of 12 bases. The chain's CDR3 is CSVDGELGSNQPQHF. The CDR3, as DNA: TGCAGCGTTGATGGGGAGCTAGGTAGCAATCAGCCCCAGCATTTT.

This clone has just a few counts. The chain employs TRBV9 and TRBJ2-3; TRBD1 matches 10 bases. V dropped 4 bases and J dropped 0; count of bases not matched to a gene: 2. The CDR3 is 15 residues long. CDR1 and CDR2 (germline): SGDLS, YYNGEE. CDR3 DNA: TGTGCCAGCAGCCCGGGACAGGGGAGCACAGATACGCAGTATTTT. This gives the protein CASSPGQGSTDTQYF.

V and J are TRBV25-1 and TRBJ1-6, with 7 bases fitting TRBD1. V lost 6 bases, J lost 9 bases, and 8 bases stayed unmatched. CDR1 is MGHDK and CDR2 is SYGVNS in the germline V gene. This CDR3 contains 14 residues. The CDR3 DNA is TGTGCCAGCAGAGAGACAGGGCTCTTTTCACCCCTCCACTTT. Translation gives CASRETGLFSPLHF.

The V call is TRBV7-2, the J call TRBJ1-1; D might be TRBD1 (5 bases). Per germline, CDR1 SGHTA and CDR2 FQGNSA. V was cut by 3 bases and J by 5 bases, with 16 bases left in between. The CDR3 loop spans 15 amino acids. Here the CDR3 reads CASSLEGPGRTEAFF. In nucleotides, the CDR3 is TGTGCCAGCAGCTTGGAGGGCCCAGGGAGGACTGAAGCTTTCTTT.

This clone was counted a few times. The V call is TRBV9, the J call TRBJ2-7, with D unclear. CDR1 is SGDLS and CDR2 is YYNGEE in the germline V gene. The CDR3 runs 14 residues. Trimming left V 0 bases short and J 3 bases short, with 10 bases between. This chain's CDR3 is CASSVGNTNYEQYF. The CDR3 DNA is TGTGCCAGCAGCGTAGGAAACACGAACTACGAGCAGTACTTC.

V and J are TRBV29-1 and TRBJ1-5, with D unclear. Germline CDR1 is SQVTM and CDR2 is ANQGSEA. The CDR3 totals 14 residues. Trimming shortened V by 6 bases and J by 0 bases, and 12 bases separated the two germline ends. CDR3 nucleotides: TGCAGCGTATCGACGGTGTATAGCAATCAGCCCCAGCATTTT. Translating gives CSVSTVYSNQPQHF.

This chain joins TRBV27 and TRBJ1-2; unclear D gene. This CDR3 contains 15 residues. The germline V gene has CDR1 MNHEY and CDR2 SMNVEV (reference sequence). Trimming left V 2 bases short and J 2 bases short, with 12 bases between. CDR3 sequence: CASSLNPSINYGYTF. The CDR3 DNA reads TGTGCCAGCAGTTTAAACCCATCCATAAACTATGGCTACACCTTC.

The chain uses TRBV5-4 and TRBJ2-1; 10 bases fit TRBD2. Germline-derived CDR1 and CDR2 are SGHNT and YYREEE (reference sequence). The CDR3 sequence is 16 residues long. The V gene end was trimmed by 4 bases and the J gene end by 0 bases; junction bases not matched to a gene: 4. DNA for the CDR3: TGTGCCAGCAGCGTGAGCGGGGGGGTCTCCTACAATGAGCAGTTCTTC. Translating it yields CASSVSGGVSYNEQFF.

This clone was seen just once. This rearrangement joins TRBV2 to TRBJ1-2; possible D gene TRBD1, 5 bases. Germline CDR1 is SNHLY and CDR2 is FYNNEI. The V end lost 7 bases, the J end lost 8 bases, and 26 bases lay between the germline ends. CDR3 length equals 16 residues. In DNA, the CDR3 is TGTGCCAGCAACTTGAAAACCGGGACCCATCGAGGAGGCTACACCTTC. It is translated as CASNLKTGTHRGGYTF.